This T cell receptor beta chain is drawn from a study of OX40 agonist ivuxolimab in advanced cancers. Profiled with immunoSEQ multiplex PCR; TCRdb holds only in-frame clones, not every one. The table has more than 12,000 clones, about 90% seen once. The source of this sequence is an adult with an advanced solid tumor such as melanoma, head and neck, liver or kidney cancer. The sequencing used CD4+ or CD8+ T cells sorted from blood, collected in a trial of the OX40 agonist ivuxolimab.

The CDR3 nucleotides read TGTGCCAGCAGGGTAGCGGGAGGAGGCACAGATACGCAGTATTTT. This sequence encodes CASRVAGGGTDTQYF. V is TRBV2 and J is TRBJ2-3; 10 positions agree with TRBD2. The CDR3 spans 15 residues. Germline CDR1 is SNHLY and CDR2 is FYNNEI. Trimming took 6 bases from V and 1 from J; bases not matched to a gene: 4.